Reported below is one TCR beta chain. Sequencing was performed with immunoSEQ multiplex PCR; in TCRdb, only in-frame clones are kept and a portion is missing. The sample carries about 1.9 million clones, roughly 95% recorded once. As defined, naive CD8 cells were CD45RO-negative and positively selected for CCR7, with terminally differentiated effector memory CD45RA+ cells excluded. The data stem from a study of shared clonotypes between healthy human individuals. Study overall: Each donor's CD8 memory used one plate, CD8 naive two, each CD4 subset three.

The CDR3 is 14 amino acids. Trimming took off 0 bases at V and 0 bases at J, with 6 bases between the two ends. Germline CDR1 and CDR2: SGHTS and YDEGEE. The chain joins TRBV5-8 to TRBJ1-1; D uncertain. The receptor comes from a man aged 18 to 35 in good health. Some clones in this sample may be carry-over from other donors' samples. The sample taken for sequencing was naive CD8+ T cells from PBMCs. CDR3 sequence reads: CASSLGGMNTEAFF. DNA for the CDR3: TGTGCCAGCAGCTTGGGGGGAATGAACACTGAAGCTTTCTTT. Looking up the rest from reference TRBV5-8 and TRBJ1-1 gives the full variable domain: EAGVTQSPTHLIKTRGQQATLRCSPISGHTSVYWYQQALGLGLQFLLWYDEGEERNRGNFPPRFSGRQFPNYSSELNVNALELEDSALYLCASSLGGMNTEAFFGQGTRLTVV.